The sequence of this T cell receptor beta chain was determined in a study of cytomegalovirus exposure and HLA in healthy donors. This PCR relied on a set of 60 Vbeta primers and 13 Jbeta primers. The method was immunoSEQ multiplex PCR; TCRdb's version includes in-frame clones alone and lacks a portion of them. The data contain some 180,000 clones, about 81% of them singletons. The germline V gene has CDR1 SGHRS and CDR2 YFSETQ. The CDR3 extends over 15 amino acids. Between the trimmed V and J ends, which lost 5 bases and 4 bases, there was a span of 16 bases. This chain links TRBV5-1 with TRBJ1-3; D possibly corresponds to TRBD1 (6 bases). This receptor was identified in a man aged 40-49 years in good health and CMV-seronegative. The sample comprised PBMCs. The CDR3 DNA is TGCGCCAGCAGTTACGAACAGGGCTTGGGAAACACCATATATTTT. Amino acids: CASSYEQGLGNTIYF.